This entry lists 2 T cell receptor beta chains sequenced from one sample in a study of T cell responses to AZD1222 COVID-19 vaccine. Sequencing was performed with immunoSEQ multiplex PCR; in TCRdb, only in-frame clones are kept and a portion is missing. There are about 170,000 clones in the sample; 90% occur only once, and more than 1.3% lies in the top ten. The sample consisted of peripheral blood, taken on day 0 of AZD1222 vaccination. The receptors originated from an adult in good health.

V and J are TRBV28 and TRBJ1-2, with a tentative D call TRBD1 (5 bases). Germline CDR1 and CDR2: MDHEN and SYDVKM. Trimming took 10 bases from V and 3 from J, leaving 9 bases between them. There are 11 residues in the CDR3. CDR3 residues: CANQGDYGYTF. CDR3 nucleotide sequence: TGTGCCAATCAGGGTGACTATGGCTACACCTTC.

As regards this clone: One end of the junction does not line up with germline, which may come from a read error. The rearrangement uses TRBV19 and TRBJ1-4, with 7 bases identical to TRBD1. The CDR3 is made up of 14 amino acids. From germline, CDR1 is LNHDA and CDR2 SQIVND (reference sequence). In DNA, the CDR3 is TGTGCCAGTAGCTCGACAGGGACTAGTGAAAAACTGTTTTTT. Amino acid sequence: CASSSTGTSEKLFF. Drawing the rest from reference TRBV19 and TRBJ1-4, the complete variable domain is DGGITQSPKYLFRKEGQNVTLSCEQNLNHDAMYWYRQDPGQGLRLIYYSQIVNDFQKGDIAEGYSVSREKKESFPLTVTSAQKNPTAFYLCASSSTGTSEKLFFGSGTQLSVL.